The clone carrying this TCR beta chain was counted a single time. This entry is derived from a study of blood T cell repertoires in COVID-19. Study background: There were acute and convalescent COVID-19 samples, and they came from the United States, Italy and Spain. PBMCs, B-cell-depleted T cells, or T cells were the source of the cDNA or gDNA that made up the material.

In the original analysis: Amplification from reference gene primers served as the basis for estimated nucleated cell counts. Sequenced by immunoSEQ multiplex PCR; TCRdb stores in-frame clones only, minus some. From that table come the V and J calls and clone size; the DNA was used to work out D and trimming. The sample lists a few hundred thousand clones, approximately 82% occurring once. The CDR3 is 18 amino acids. Germline V gene sequence: CDR1 MNHGY, CDR2 SAAAGT. Trimming cost V 3 bases and J 4 bases, with 25 bases left between them. The clonotype was recovered from a woman aged 18 to 35 with acute or convalescent COVID-19. This chain links TRBV6-8 with TRBJ2-7, with D perhaps matching TRBD1 (6 bases). Sequenced sample: peripheral blood. The CDR3 DNA follows: TGTGCCAGCAGTTATCAGAAACGATTGGGGGACACACGTTACGAGCAGTACTTC. Its translation: CASSYQKRLGDTRYEQYF.